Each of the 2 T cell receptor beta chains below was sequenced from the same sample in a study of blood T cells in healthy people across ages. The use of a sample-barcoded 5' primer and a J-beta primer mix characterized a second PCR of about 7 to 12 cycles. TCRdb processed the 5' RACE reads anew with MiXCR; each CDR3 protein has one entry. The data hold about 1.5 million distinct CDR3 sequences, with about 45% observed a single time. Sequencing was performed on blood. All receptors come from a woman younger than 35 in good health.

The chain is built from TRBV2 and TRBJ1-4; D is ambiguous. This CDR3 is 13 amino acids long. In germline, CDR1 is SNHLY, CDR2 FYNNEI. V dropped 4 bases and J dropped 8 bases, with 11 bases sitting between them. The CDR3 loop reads CASSVGEVEKLFF. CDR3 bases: TGTGCCAGCAGTGTCGGGGAAGTCGAAAAACTGTTTTTT.

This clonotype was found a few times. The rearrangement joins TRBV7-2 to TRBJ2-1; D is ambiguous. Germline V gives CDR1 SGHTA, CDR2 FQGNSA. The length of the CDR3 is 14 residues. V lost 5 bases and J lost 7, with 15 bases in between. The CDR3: CASSKGRHTNEQFF. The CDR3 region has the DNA TGTGCCAGCAGCAAAGGTCGGCATACTAATGAGCAGTTCTTC.